This TCR beta chain was recovered during a study of cytomegalovirus exposure and HLA in healthy donors. Study-wide background: Findings of an earlier analysis included more than 90 million unique TCR beta sequences from around 180 million T cells. Study conclusions and caveats: Most TCRs appeared rarely, but some public TCRs recurred in many donors. An analysis done earlier found most TCR beta V segments productive about 87% or about 30% of the time.

The CDR3 consists of 16 residues. V lost 4 bases, J lost 0 bases, and 13 bases lay in between. In germline, CDR1 is SNHLY, CDR2 FYNNEI. A remark on this clone: Antigen: not known.

With 60 Vbeta and 13 Jbeta primers, the PCR was carried out. Sequencing used immunoSEQ multiplex PCR; TCRdb keeps in-frame clones, though not all of them. The table has about 150,000 clones, 79% seen once. Healthy bone marrow donors made up the donor group. The specimen was PBMCs. The chain links TRBV2 to TRBJ1-5, with unresolved D. This TCR was sampled from a man in his forties or fifties in good health and CMV-seropositive. Here the CDR3 reads CASSGTDPSSNQPQHF. CDR3 coding DNA: TGTGCCAGCAGTGGAACAGACCCCTCTAGCAATCAGCCCCAGCATTTT.